Below, 31 T cell receptor beta chains from the same sample are listed, as sequenced in a study of shared clonotypes between healthy human individuals. Sequenced by immunoSEQ multiplex PCR; TCRdb stores in-frame clones only, minus some. The table has 950,000 to 1,100,000 clones, 75% to 85% seen once; the top ten hold roughly 0.61%. Sequencing was performed on memory CD4+ T cells from PBMCs. Subset indicated: CD45RA-negative fraction. These TCRs come from a man aged 18 to 35 in good health. Some clones in this sample may be carry-over from other donors' samples.

This chain joins TRBV28 and TRBJ2-5, with 7 bases matching TRBD1. This CDR3 is built from 14 residues. Germline V lookup: CDR1 MDHEN, CDR2 SYDVKM. Losses at the gene ends were 5 bases for V and 5 bases for J; bases not matched to a gene: 8. As DNA, the CDR3 is TGTGCCAGCAGTCCCCCTACAGGGGCGGAGACCCAGTACTTC. It yields the protein CASSPPTGAETQYF.

The CDR3 reads CASSVPVLTDTQYF. The CDR3 coding sequence is TGTGCCAGCAGCGTTCCGGTACTCACAGATACGCAGTATTTT. The genes are TRBV9 and TRBJ2-3, with D unclear. CDR1 SGDLS and CDR2 YYNGEE come from the germline V gene. Trimming pared 2 bases from V and 2 bases from J, leaving 9 bases between. CDR3 size: 14 residues.

The genes are TRBV10-3 and TRBJ2-2; perhaps D is TRBD1 or TRBD2 (5 bases each). V gave up 7 bases and J gave up 0 bases, with 15 bases separating them. The length of the CDR3 is 16 residues. From germline, CDR1 is ENHRY and CDR2 SYGVKD. For the CDR3, the DNA is TGTGCCATCACCCCGGGGCTGGGGGCGAACACCGGGGAGCTGTTTTTT. Its translation is CAITPGLGANTGELFF.

The chain has TRBV16 and TRBJ1-4; no definite D call. V was cut by 4 bases and J by 3 bases, with 12 bases left in between. Per the germline V gene, CDR1 is KGHSY and CDR2 is FQNENV. CDR3 length: 15 amino acids. The CDR3 DNA is TGTGCCAGCAGCCCCCTGGAGTGGCCTAATGAAAAACTGTTTTTT. It encodes CASSPLEWPNEKLFF.

The chain carries TRBV2 and TRBJ2-5; 10 bases are shared with TRBD1. The CDR3 contains 15 residues. In germline, CDR1 is SNHLY, CDR2 FYNNEI. Trimming at V came to 6 bases and at J to 5 bases, leaving 9 bases not matched to a gene. The CDR3 sequence: CASRDGTGEWETQYF. CDR3 coding DNA: TGTGCCAGCAGAGACGGGACAGGGGAGTGGGAGACCCAGTACTTC.

The V and J genes are TRBV18 and TRBJ1-4; 8 bases map to TRBD1. V lost 6 bases, J lost 5 bases, and 5 bases stayed unmatched. Germline lookup yields CDR1 KGHSH and CDR2 LQKENI. This CDR3 contains 14 residues. As DNA, the CDR3 is TGTGCCAGCTCCCCGAGACAGGGGAATGAAAAACTGTTTTTT. Its protein is CASSPRQGNEKLFF.

This chain links TRBV5-1 with TRBJ2-7, with 7 positions matching TRBD2. The germline V gene has CDR1 SGHRS and CDR2 YFSETQ. The CDR3 runs to 16 residues. The junction had 16 bases not matched to a gene; V was cut back by 4 bases and J by 6 bases. CDR3 residues: CASSVTAAGIGVEQYF. The CDR3 DNA sequence: TGCGCCAGCAGCGTTACAGCAGCGGGAATCGGCGTCGAGCAGTACTTC.

This clone was counted a few times. The gene calls are TRBV7-9 and TRBJ1-1; D unresolved. V was shortened by 1 base and J by 4 bases, with 10 bases between the two germline ends. Germline V gene lookup returns CDR1 SEHNR and CDR2 FQNEAQ (reference sequence). This CDR3 has 14 residues. CDR3 sequence (DNA): TGTGCCAGCAGCTTAGGGGTGACACTCACTGAAGCTTTCTTT. Translation gives CASSLGVTLTEAFF. The full variable domain, its missing parts supplied by reference TRBV7-9 and TRBJ1-1, is DTGVSQNPRHKITKRGQNVTFRCDPISEHNRLYWYRQTLGQGPEFLTYFQNEAQLEKSRLLSDRFSAERPKGSFSTLEIQRTEQGDSAMYLCASSLGVTLTEAFFGQGTRLTVV.

This clone has only a few counts. This sample also contains other DNA sequences that code for the same CDR3. This sequence joins TRBV30 and TRBJ2-5; D uncertain. CDR1 GTSNPN and CDR2 SVGIG come from the germline V gene (reference sequence). The V end lost 3 bases, the J end lost 4 bases, and 3 bases lay between the germline ends. This CDR3 is 10 amino acids long. The CDR3 coding sequence is TGTGCCTGGAGCGGAGAGACCCAGTACTTC. Encoded protein: CAWSGETQYF.

V gene TRBV2 combines with J gene TRBJ1-3; D is unresolved. Trimming took off 1 base at V and 6 bases at J, with 4 bases between the two ends. There are 12 residues in the CDR3. Germline loops: CDR1 SNHLY, CDR2 FYNNEI. In DNA form, the CDR3 reads TGTGCCAGCAGTGAAGGACAAAACACCATATATTTT. It codes for CASSEGQNTIYF.

The chain carries TRBV19 and TRBJ1-2; the D is unclear. V dropped 0 bases and J dropped 6 bases, with 11 bases sitting between them. Germline lookup yields CDR1 LNHDA and CDR2 SQIVND (reference sequence). There are 14 residues in the CDR3. The CDR3, as DNA: TGTGCCAGTAGTATAGATTGGGGAAGGCATGGCTACACCTTC. It encodes CASSIDWGRHGYTF.

This chain links TRBV7-9 with TRBJ2-1; 8 bases map to TRBD1. V shed 4 bases and J 6 bases; nucleotides not matched to a gene: 5. The CDR3 sequence is 14 residues long. Germline assignment: CDR1 SEHNR and CDR2 FQNEAQ (reference sequence). The CDR3: CASSSSGGSNEQFF. The CDR3 nucleotides are TGTGCCAGCAGCTCCTCAGGGGGCAGCAATGAGCAGTTCTTC.

The chain links TRBV10-3 to TRBJ2-1; 8 bases are a match to TRBD2. CDR1 is ENHRY and CDR2 is SYGVKD in the germline V gene. The CDR3 has 13 residues. J gave up 5 bases and V 4 bases, and 1 base lay outside the gene matches. The chain's CDR3 is CAISVSGNNEQFF. The CDR3 DNA follows: TGTGCCATCAGTGTTAGCGGGAACAATGAGCAGTTCTTC.

The rearrangement uses TRBV5-1 and TRBJ2-5; D possibly matches TRBD1 or TRBD2 (5 bases each). In germline, CDR1 is SGHRS, CDR2 YFSETQ. The germline V and J ends were trimmed by 4 bases and 5 bases, with 18 bases remaining between them. This CDR3 is 15 amino acids long. In nucleotides, the CDR3 is TGCGCCAGCAGCATTCGACCAGGCGAGGGGGAGACCCAGTACTTC. Protein: CASSIRPGEGETQYF.

This chain uses TRBV6-1 with TRBJ2-5, with 7 nucleotides matching TRBD2. This CDR3 spans 15 amino acids. Trimming at V came to 6 bases and at J to 4 bases, leaving 11 bases not matched to a gene. Germline V lookup: CDR1 MNHNS, CDR2 SASEGT. CDR3 bases: TGTGCCAGCAGATCTGGGAGGGCCGGGGGAGAGACCCAGTACTTC. It codes for CASRSGRAGGETQYF.

This sequence joins TRBV27 and TRBJ2-1; the match to TRBD1 covers 8 bases. Germline assignment: CDR1 MNHEY and CDR2 SMNVEV (reference sequence). The V and J ends lost 4 bases and 1 base, in that order; junction bases with no gene match: 6. The CDR3 covers 16 residues. The CDR3 nucleotides are TGTGCCAGCAGTTGGGGACAGGACTTGTCCTACAATGAGCAGTTCTTC. It codes for CASSWGQDLSYNEQFF.

This clone was found once. The V call is TRBV4-2, the J call TRBJ1-3; perhaps TRBD1 as D (5 bases). Germline V gives CDR1 LGHNA, CDR2 YNFKEQ. This CDR3 contains 16 residues. The germline V and J ends were trimmed by 0 bases and 2 bases, with 11 bases remaining between them. This chain's CDR3 is CASSQDRARAGNTIYF. CDR3 sequence (DNA): TGTGCCAGCAGCCAAGATAGGGCCAGGGCTGGAAACACCATATATTTT.

This chain connects TRBV5-1 to TRBJ2-5; 11 nucleotides line up with TRBD2. The V segment lost 2 bases and the J segment 3 bases; nucleotides outside the gene matches: 6. Germline V gene data show CDR1 as SGHRS and CDR2 as YFSETQ. This CDR3 has 16 amino acids. The CDR3 sequence is CASSFFLAGGEETQYF. The CDR3 DNA is TGCGCCAGCAGCTTCTTCCTAGCGGGAGGCGAAGAGACCCAGTACTTC.

This CDR3 is CASRLTGATEAFF. As DNA, the CDR3 is TGTGCCAGCAGACTGACGGGGGCGACTGAAGCTTTCTTT. This rearrangement joins TRBV11-2 to TRBJ1-1, with TRBD1 as a possible D gene (6 bases). Trimming shortened V by 6 bases and J by 5 bases, and 13 bases separated the two germline ends. The CDR3 is 13 residues long. Germline CDR1 SGHAT, CDR2 FQNNGV.

V gene TRBV15 combines with J gene TRBJ2-7; D gene unclear. V was trimmed by 0 bases and J by 7 bases, leaving 10 bases between them. The CDR3 length is 13 residues. The germline V gene encodes CDR1 LNHNV and CDR2 YYDKDF (reference sequence). The CDR3 DNA reads TGTGCCACCAGCAGAGATGGAGCAAGGGAGCAGTACTTC. It specifies CATSRDGAREQYF.

This clone was picked up a small number of times. The chain has TRBV7-9 and TRBJ2-2; unclear D gene. Germline CDR1 SEHNR, CDR2 FQNEAQ (reference sequence). The CDR3 totals 13 residues. The ends were cut back, 5 bases at V and 1 base at J, with 5 bases in the middle. The CDR3 sequence is CASSLENTGELFF. Here the CDR3 DNA reads TGTGCCAGCAGCCTAGAGAACACCGGGGAGCTGTTTTTT. Using reference TRBV7-9 and TRBJ2-2 for the parts outside the CDR3, the full variable domain is DTGVSQNPRHKITKRGQNVTFRCDPISEHNRLYWYRQTLGQGPEFLTYFQNEAQLEKSRLLSDRFSAERPKGSFSTLEIQRTEQGDSAMYLCASSLENTGELFFGEGSRLTVL.

The V and J genes are TRBV28 and TRBJ1-5; TRBD1 might be the D (6 bases). This CDR3 has 15 amino acids. V lost 3 bases and J lost 2, with 11 bases in between. The germline V gene encodes CDR1 MDHEN and CDR2 SYDVKM. Here the CDR3 DNA reads TGTGCCAGCAGTTTCTTGGGGGCCGGCAATCAGCCCCAGCATTTT. Protein product: CASSFLGAGNQPQHF.

This sequence joins TRBV4-1 and TRBJ1-2, with D perhaps TRBD1 (6 bases). The germline CDR1 and CDR2 sequences are MGHRA and YSYEKL. The germline V and J ends were trimmed by 4 bases and 1 base, with 22 bases remaining between them. The CDR3 is 18 amino acids. The DNA for the CDR3 is TGCGCCAGCAGCCTCACGGTAGGGGGGCGGGGAGTTAACTATGGCTACACCTTC. The encoded protein is CASSLTVGGRGVNYGYTF.

The genes are TRBV7-2 and TRBJ2-1; TRBD1 or TRBD2 may be the D gene (7 bases each). Germline CDR1 SGHTA, CDR2 FQGNSA. The CDR3 has 15 residues. V was pared by 1 base and J by 7 bases, with 14 bases between. In DNA, the CDR3 is TGTGCCAGCAGCTTAGAATTCCAGGGGGGGAATGAGCAGTTCTTC. Translating it yields CASSLEFQGGNEQFF.

The count of this clone is one. The genes are TRBV2 and TRBJ2-1; unclear D gene. The CDR3 totals 12 residues. Looked up from germline, CDR1 is SNHLY and CDR2 is FYNNEI. Trimming removed 6 bases at V and 6 bases at J, with 9 bases between. In nucleotides, the CDR3 is TGTGCCAGCAGCTACACCGGCAATGAGCAGTTCTTC. Amino acids: CASSYTGNEQFF. Based on the CDR3 plus reference TRBV2 and TRBJ2-1, the full variable domain is EPEVTQTPSHQVTQMGQEVILRCVPISNHLYFYWYRQILGQKVEFLVSFYNNEISEKSEIFDDQFSVERPDGSNFTLKIRSTKLEDSAMYFCASSYTGNEQFFGPGTRLTVL.

The chain combines TRBV4-2 with TRBJ2-3; 9 bases map to TRBD2. Germline V CDR1 and CDR2: LGHNA, YNFKEQ. This CDR3 is 17 amino acids long. The V and J ends lost 5 bases and 7 bases, in that order; junction bases with no gene match: 16. The CDR3 here is CASSLVFGREGLNTQYF. In nucleotides, the CDR3 is TGTGCCAGCAGCTTGGTGTTCGGGCGGGAGGGCCTGAATACGCAGTATTTT.

V and J are TRBV15 and TRBJ1-4; the match to TRBD1 covers 8 bases. V shed 7 bases, J shed 3 bases, and the junction held 10 bases outside the gene matches. Germline V gives CDR1 LNHNV, CDR2 YYDKDF (reference sequence). The CDR3 totals 16 residues. CDR3 sequence reads: CATTRGQGASNEKLFF. In DNA, the CDR3 is TGTGCCACCACCCGGGGCCAGGGGGCTTCTAATGAAAAACTGTTTTTT.

The genes are TRBV13 and TRBJ2-5; D is undetermined. Germline CDR1 PRHDT, CDR2 FYEKMQ (reference sequence). The CDR3 covers 11 residues. The germline V and J ends were trimmed by 5 bases and 5 bases, with 6 bases remaining between them. The DNA of the CDR3 is TGTGCCAGCAGCACTGGGGAGACCCAGTACTTC. Translated: CASSTGETQYF.

This chain connects TRBV5-8 to TRBJ1-4; D ambiguous. There are 13 residues in the CDR3. V gave up 0 bases and J gave up 5 bases, with 5 bases separating them. Per germline, CDR1 SGHTS and CDR2 YDEGEE. CDR3 DNA: TGTGCCAGCAGCTTGGTTCGGAATGAAAAACTGTTTTTT. Protein: CASSLVRNEKLFF.

The genes are TRBV29-1 and TRBJ2-3; 13 positions match TRBD2. V shed 4 bases and J 0 bases; nucleotides not matched to a gene: 4. Looked up from germline, CDR1 is SQVTM and CDR2 is ANQGSEA. The CDR3 loop spans 16 amino acids. The CDR3 nucleotides are TGCAGCGTTGGAGGGACTAGCGGGGCTAGCACAGATACGCAGTATTTT. Its translation is CSVGGTSGASTDTQYF.

The rearrangement joins TRBV18 to TRBJ2-5; TRBD2 agrees at 9 bases. V was pared by 4 bases and J by 4 bases, with 4 bases of the junction left unmatched. The CDR3 has 14 amino acids. Germline V lookup: CDR1 KGHSH, CDR2 LQKENI. CDR3 amino acids: CASSQGLAGETQYF. The DNA for the CDR3 is TGTGCCAGCTCACAGGGACTAGCCGGAGAGACCCAGTACTTC. The full variable domain, rest sourced from reference TRBV18 and TRBJ2-5, is NAGVMQNPRHLVRRRGQEARLRCSPMKGHSHVYWYRQLPEEGLKFMVYLQKENIIDESGMPKERFSAEFPKEGPSILRIQQVVRGDSAAYFCASSQGLAGETQYFGPGTRLLVL.